This T cell receptor (beta chain) appears in the sequencing data of a study of immune characterization of retroperitoneal liposarcoma. TCRdb independently ran MiXCR on the PCR reads; one entry per CDR3 protein. The sample consists of about 10,000 distinct CDR3 sequences, around 30% of them appearing once. The sequencing sample was made of tumor tissue. The receptor comes from a male donor with retroperitoneal liposarcoma.

The CDR3 DNA sequence: TGTGCCAGCAGCTCGGGGGACACTACAGAGACCCAGTACTTC. As protein: CASSSGDTTETQYF. The chain has TRBV27 and TRBJ2-1; D is perhaps TRBD1 or TRBD2 (6 bases each). The assigned J gene may be wrong: the sequence end matches TRBJ2-5 better. The length of the CDR3 is 14 residues. CDR1 is MNHEY and CDR2 is SMNVEV in the germline V gene (reference sequence).